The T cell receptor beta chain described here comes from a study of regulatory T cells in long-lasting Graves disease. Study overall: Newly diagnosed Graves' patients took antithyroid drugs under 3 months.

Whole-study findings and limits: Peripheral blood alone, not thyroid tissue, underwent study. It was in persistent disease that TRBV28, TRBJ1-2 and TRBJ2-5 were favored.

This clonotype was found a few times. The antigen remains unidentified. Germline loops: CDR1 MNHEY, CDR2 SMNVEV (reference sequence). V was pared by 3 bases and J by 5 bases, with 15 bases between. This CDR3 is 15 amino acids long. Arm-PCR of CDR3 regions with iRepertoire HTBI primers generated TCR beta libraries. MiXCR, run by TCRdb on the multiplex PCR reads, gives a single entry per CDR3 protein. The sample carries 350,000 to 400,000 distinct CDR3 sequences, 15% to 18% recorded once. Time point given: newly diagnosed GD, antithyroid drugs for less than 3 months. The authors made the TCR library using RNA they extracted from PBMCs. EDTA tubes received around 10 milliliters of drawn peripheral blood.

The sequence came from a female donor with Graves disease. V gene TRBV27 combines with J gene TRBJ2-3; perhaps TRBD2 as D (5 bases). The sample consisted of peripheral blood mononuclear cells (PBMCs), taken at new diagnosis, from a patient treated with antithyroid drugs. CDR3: CASSLTRAAVDTQYF. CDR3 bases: TGTGCCAGCAGTTTGACCCGAGCGGCAGTAGATACGCAGTATTTT.